Each of the 30 T cell receptor beta chains below was sequenced from the same sample in a study of T-cell reconstitution after alpha-beta-depleted transplantation in children. Unique molecular identifiers were incorporated during preparation of the TCRbeta library. MiXCR was run by TCRdb on the PCR reads, yielding one entry per CDR3 protein. The data contain roughly 790,000 distinct CDR3 sequences, around 17% of them singletons. The sequenced sample was PBMCs, mostly from graft donor cells, obtained 360 days after TCRalphabeta/CD19-depleted stem cell transplant. These receptors were obtained from a male patient under 18 who had a stem cell transplant for acute lymphoblastic leukemia, so the T cells may come from the graft donor.

This clonotype showed up just a few times. This rearrangement joins TRBV5-1 to TRBJ2-7; 7 bases align to TRBD1. The V gene end was trimmed by 2 bases and the J gene end by 1 base; junction bases not matched to a gene: 9. The CDR3 extends over 16 amino acids. Germline V lookup: CDR1 SGHRS, CDR2 YFSETQ. The CDR3 nucleotides are TGCGCCAGCAGCTTTACGTCGGGACAGCGTTCCTACGAGCAGTACTTC. Protein: CASSFTSGQRSYEQYF. The whole variable domain, filled in from reference TRBV5-1 and TRBJ2-7, reads KAGVTQTPRYLIKTRGQQVTLSCSPISGHRSVSWYQQTPGQGLQFLFEYFSETQRNKGNFPGRFSGRQFSNSRSEMNVSTLELGDSALYLCASSFTSGQRSYEQYFGPGTRLTVT.

There are a few counts of this clonotype. The chain recombines TRBV19 with TRBJ2-1, with TRBD1 as a possible D gene (6 bases). V dropped 3 bases and J dropped 4 bases, with 16 bases sitting between them. CDR1 LNHDA and CDR2 SQIVND come from the germline V gene (reference sequence). This CDR3 spans 16 amino acids. The CDR3: CASSIAGQGRYNEQFF. As DNA, the CDR3 is TGTGCCAGTAGTATTGCAGGCCAGGGGAGATACAATGAGCAGTTCTTC.

The V call is TRBV11-2, the J call TRBJ2-3; D remains unclear. CDR3 size: 16 residues. V was cut by 0 bases and J by 1 base, with 11 bases left in between. Germline V gene sequence: CDR1 SGHAT, CDR2 FQNNGV. The CDR3 bases are TGTGCCAGCAGCTTAGACCCTGTAAGGGGCACAGATACGCAGTATTTT. It translates to CASSLDPVRGTDTQYF.

This clonotype came up a few times. The CDR3 DNA reads as TGCGCCAGGGGCCGGGGGGATCGGCCCCAGCATTTT. This encodes CARGRGDRPQHF. The chain has TRBV5-1 and TRBJ1-5, with D perhaps matching TRBD1 (5 bases). CDR3 length: 12 amino acids. Trimming took off 8 bases at V and 9 bases at J, with 15 bases between the two ends. From germline, CDR1 is SGHRS and CDR2 YFSETQ.

In its sample, this clonotype was seen a few times. V gene TRBV13 combines with J gene TRBJ2-3; 9 bases fit TRBD1. Per germline, CDR1 PRHDT and CDR2 FYEKMQ (reference sequence). CDR3 length equals 18 residues. V lost 3 bases and J lost 1; bases outside the gene matches: 11. CDR3 in amino acids: CASSLTGFDRGGTDTQYF. Written as DNA, the CDR3 is TGTGCCAGCAGCTTGACTGGATTCGACAGGGGGGGCACAGATACGCAGTATTTT.

This clonotype was found a few times. The rearrangement joins TRBV5-1 to TRBJ2-7, with D unresolved. The length of the CDR3 is 14 residues. Deletions cut 0 bases from V and 2 bases from J, with 9 bases between. The V gene's germline CDR1 is SGHRS and CDR2 YFSETQ. This CDR3 is CASSLEEVAYEQYF. The CDR3 coding sequence is TGCGCCAGCAGCTTGGAAGAGGTCGCCTACGAGCAGTACTTC.

DNA of the CDR3: TGTGCCAGCAACGCGGGGGTCGACTATGGCTACACCTTC. This codes for CASNAGVDYGYTF. The chain employs TRBV7-9 and TRBJ1-2, with D maybe TRBD1 (5 bases). Trimming shortened V by 7 bases and J by 3 bases, and 12 bases separated the two germline ends. CDR3 length equals 13 residues. The germline V gene has CDR1 SEHNR and CDR2 FQNEAQ (reference sequence).

V and J are TRBV20-1 and TRBJ1-2; a possible D gene is TRBD1 (5 bases). V dropped 3 bases and J dropped 5 bases, with 25 bases sitting between them. Germline V gives CDR1 DFQATT, CDR2 SNEGSKA (reference sequence). CDR3 size: 17 residues. As DNA, the CDR3 is TGCAGTGCTAGTATAGGCAGCAGACCAGAAGGGGTATATGGCTACACCTTC. This gives the protein CSASIGSRPEGVYGYTF.

Many counts were recorded for this clonotype. One end of the junction fails to match germline, which may point to a read error. The V gene is TRBV25-1, the J gene TRBJ1-4; D may be TRBD1 (6 bases). This CDR3 region has 12 residues. Looked up from germline, CDR1 is MGHDK and CDR2 is SYGVNS. CDR3 in amino acids: CASSAPTGTTAF. The CDR3 region has the DNA TGTGCCAGCAGTGCACCCACCGGGACAACAGCCTTT.

The CDR3 loop is CSVSGPPDTQYF. CDR3 bases: TGCAGCGTTTCAGGGCCGCCAGATACGCAGTATTTT. The rearrangement uses TRBV29-1 and TRBJ2-3, with D possibly TRBD1 on 5 matching bases. CDR1 and CDR2 (germline): SQVTM, ANQGSEA. The CDR3 loop spans 12 amino acids. Trimming stripped 5 bases from V and 4 bases from J, with 10 bases between.

The sample holds a few counts of this clonotype. CDR3 residues: CSVEAPSGNTIYF. The CDR3 bases are TGCAGCGTTGAGGCCCCCTCTGGAAACACCATATATTTT. The chain links TRBV29-1 to TRBJ1-3; D ambiguous. V lost 3 bases and J lost 0, with 6 bases in between. This CDR3 contains 13 residues. In germline, CDR1 is SQVTM, CDR2 ANQGSEA.

J is TRBJ2-1 and V is TRBV20-1; 7 bases fit TRBD2. Germline V gene lookup returns CDR1 DFQATT and CDR2 SNEGSKA (reference sequence). The CDR3 consists of 17 residues. V shed 1 base and J 4 bases; nucleotides not matched to a gene: 13. The CDR3 DNA reads as TGCAGTGCTAGAGTTCTCCTTCGAGCGGGGCTATACAATGAGCAGTTCTTC. Encoded protein: CSARVLLRAGLYNEQFF.

The table lists this clonotype with a few counts. V is TRBV5-1 and J is TRBJ2-2, with D possibly TRBD1 on 5 matching bases. The CDR3 contains 16 residues. CDR1 SGHRS and CDR2 YFSETQ come from the germline V gene. Trimming cost V 0 bases and J 0 bases, with 9 bases left between them. The CDR3 DNA is TGCGCCAGCAGCTTGGGACAGCATTCGAACACCGGGGAGCTGTTTTTT. Protein sequence: CASSLGQHSNTGELFF.

This clonotype was counted only a few times. The chain carries TRBV10-3 and TRBJ2-1; D call uncertain. The germline V gene encodes CDR1 ENHRY and CDR2 SYGVKD. V shed 0 bases and J shed 3 bases, with 6 bases lying between them. There are 14 residues in the CDR3. The CDR3 DNA reads TGTGCCATCAGTGAGTCGAGAAGCTACAATGAGCAGTTCTTC. Translated, it gives CAISESRSYNEQFF.

The table lists this clonotype with a few counts. This chain joins TRBV7-9 and TRBJ2-1; 10 bases align to TRBD1. V trimming: 3 bases; J trimming: 0 bases; junction bases outside the gene matches: 14. The CDR3 has 20 residues. Germline values: CDR1 SEHNR, CDR2 FQNEAQ (reference sequence). CDR3 in DNA: TGTGCCAGCAGCTTCATGACAGGGGGCGTAAGAGGAGGCTCCTACAATGAGCAGTTCTTC. Protein product: CASSFMTGGVRGGSYNEQFF.

CDR3 sequence (DNA): TGTGCCAGCAGTTACGCGGGAGTGGCCTACAATGAGCAGTTCTTC. This translates into CASSYAGVAYNEQFF. V is TRBV6-2 or TRBV6-3 and J is TRBJ2-1; 7 bases fit TRBD2. Germline CDR1 reads MNHEY; CDR2 reads SVGEGT. The CDR3 has 15 amino acids. Trimming at V came to 2 bases and at J to 2 bases, leaving 3 bases not matched to a gene.

Points on this clonotype: The junction departs from germline at one end; a sequencing error may be responsible. The chain is built from TRBV29-1 and TRBJ2-3; TRBD1 agrees at 7 bases. The germline V gene encodes CDR1 SQVTM and CDR2 ANQGSEA. CDR3 length: 11 amino acids. In DNA, the CDR3 is TGCAGCGTTGGAATCGCCGGCTGGACAGGCTTC. As protein: CSVGIAGWTGF.

This clonotype was counted between two and nine times. The rearrangement uses TRBV5-6 and TRBJ1-5, with D possibly matching TRBD1 (5 bases). The CDR3 length is 15 residues. Looked up from germline, CDR1 is SGHDT and CDR2 is YYEEEE. The V end lost 4 bases, the J end lost 1 base, and 12 bases lay between the germline ends. CDR3 coding DNA: TGTGCCAGCAGCAAAGGGGAGCAGAGCAATCAGCCCCAGCATTTT. This sequence encodes CASSKGEQSNQPQHF.

This chain connects TRBV5-5 to TRBJ2-5; 9 bases align to TRBD1. The CDR3 is made up of 13 amino acids. After removal of 4 bases from V and 4 bases from J, the junction contained 2 bases not matched to a gene. CDR1 is SGHKS and CDR2 is YYEKEE in the germline V gene (reference sequence). The DNA for the CDR3 is TGTGCCAGCAGCGGGACAGGGCCAGAGACCCAGTACTTC. Translating gives CASSGTGPETQYF.

The chain has TRBV29-1 and TRBJ1-1; 10 nucleotides align to TRBD1. V lost 4 bases, J lost 0 bases, and 8 bases stayed unmatched. The CDR3 contains 16 residues. Germline lookup yields CDR1 SQVTM and CDR2 ANQGSEA. CDR3 sequence reads: CSVGKTGGPMNTEAFF. DNA for the CDR3: TGCAGCGTTGGAAAGACAGGGGGCCCGATGAACACTGAAGCTTTCTTT.

This clonotype was seen a few times. This rearrangement joins TRBV24-1 to TRBJ2-1; 7 nucleotides line up with TRBD2. Germline V gene sequence: CDR1 KGHDR, CDR2 SFDVKD. After removal of 7 bases from V and 5 bases from J, the junction contained 13 bases not matched to a gene. The CDR3 loop spans 16 amino acids. CDR3 sequence: CATSPRGEGSDNEQFF. The CDR3 region has the DNA TGTGCCACCAGCCCTCGCGGGGAGGGTTCGGACAATGAGCAGTTCTTC.

This clonotype was seen more than once but under ten times. This chain joins TRBV4-1 and TRBJ1-1; D is ambiguous. Germline lookup yields CDR1 MGHRA and CDR2 YSYEKL. Trimming removed 5 bases at V and 1 base at J, with 11 bases between. This CDR3 contains 14 residues. The CDR3 here is CASSYPGRNTEAFF. Here the CDR3 DNA reads TGCGCCAGCAGCTACCCGGGAAGGAACACTGAAGCTTTCTTT.

This clonotype was recorded a few times. This chain uses TRBV29-1 with TRBJ1-2, with D unclear. Trimming took off 1 base at V and 8 bases at J, with 17 bases between the two ends. CDR3 size: 14 residues. The germline CDR1 and CDR2 sequences are SQVTM and ANQGSEA. This chain's CDR3 is CSVEVTGPRNGYTF. In DNA, the CDR3 is TGCAGCGTTGAAGTAACCGGACCGCGGAACGGCTACACCTTC.

The J gene is TRBJ2-3, the V gene TRBV23-1; no reliable D call. TRBV23-1 is designated an ORF whose function remains uncertain. The CDR3 length is 12 residues. Trimming pared 4 bases from V and 6 bases from J, leaving 8 bases between. The CDR3 protein is CASSPPHDTQYF. As DNA, the CDR3 is TGCGCCAGCAGTCCCCCTCATGATACGCAGTATTTT.

The chain couples TRBV20-1 to TRBJ2-7; D is ambiguous. CDR1 is DFQATT, CDR2 SNEGSKA, per germline (reference sequence). CDR3 length: 13 amino acids. Trimming took off 5 bases at V and 6 bases at J, with 17 bases between the two ends. The chain's CDR3 is CSADLFKVSEQYF. The CDR3 DNA reads TGCAGTGCTGACCTCTTCAAGGTCAGCGAGCAGTACTTC.

A note on this clonotype: At one of its ends the junction is not consistent with the germline gene, which may arise from a read error. V and J are TRBV2 and TRBJ2-5; a weak D match, TRBD2 (6 bases). Germline V gene lookup returns CDR1 SNHLY and CDR2 FYNNEI. The CDR3 length is 13 residues. The CDR3 spells CTSLDYNQETQYF. The DNA for the CDR3 is TGTACCAGCCTGGACTATAATCAAGAGACCCAGTACTTC. The whole variable domain, remainder taken from reference TRBV2 and TRBJ2-5, is EPEVTQTPSHQVTQMGQEVILRCVPISNHLYFYWYRQILGQKVEFLVSFYNNEISEKSEIFDDQFSVERPDGSNFTLKIRSTKLEDSAMYFCTSLDYNQETQYFGPGTRLLVL.

This clonotype was counted a few times. This chain links TRBV29-1 with TRBJ2-7, with D possibly TRBD1 on 5 matching bases. This CDR3 has 14 amino acids. V lost 5 bases and J lost 0, with 14 bases in between. Germline V lookup: CDR1 SQVTM, CDR2 ANQGSEA. The CDR3 DNA reads as TGCAGCGTTCAGGGCAGTGGGGCCTCCTACGAGCAGTACTTC. Residues: CSVQGSGASYEQYF.

The rearrangement uses TRBV5-1 and TRBJ2-1; 8 bases align to TRBD1. V trimming: 0 bases; J trimming: 7 bases; junction bases outside the gene matches: 9. This CDR3 contains 16 residues. Per the germline V gene, CDR1 is SGHRS and CDR2 is YFSETQ. As DNA, the CDR3 is TGCGCCAGCAGCTTGGGGACAGGGCTAATGGCAAATGAGCAGTTCTTC. Translated: CASSLGTGLMANEQFF.

J is TRBJ2-7 and V is TRBV4-1, with D possibly being TRBD1 or TRBD2 (7 bases each). This CDR3 is 16 amino acids long. V lost 4 bases to trimming and J lost 2 bases, with 18 bases between them. Germline lookup yields CDR1 MGHRA and CDR2 YSYEKL. The CDR3 region has the DNA TGCGCCAGCAGCCCGTGGGGGAGGGGGCTCCCCTACGAGCAGTACTTC. Protein product: CASSPWGRGLPYEQYF.

The V and J genes are TRBV9 and TRBJ2-6; possible D gene TRBD2, 5 bases. V lost 6 bases and J lost 0, with 16 bases in between. There are 17 residues in the CDR3. The germline gives CDR1 SGDLS, CDR2 YYNGEE. CDR3 sequence reads: CASTGSGGFSGANVLTF. The CDR3 DNA reads as TGTGCCAGCACAGGAAGTGGCGGGTTCTCTGGGGCCAACGTCCTGACTTTC.